Sequencing of this T cell receptor (beta chain) was carried out in a study of shared clonotypes between healthy human individuals. This CDR3 spans 14 amino acids. The germline V and J ends were trimmed by 4 bases and 10 bases, with 17 bases remaining between them. Germline lookup yields CDR1 MNHEY and CDR2 SMNVEV (reference sequence). The table came from immunoSEQ multiplex PCR; TCRdb's copy has only in-frame clones and leaves some out. Here the sample spans about 580,000 clones, about 98% being singletons. As defined, naive CD8 cells were CD45RO-negative and positively selected for CCR7, with terminally differentiated effector memory CD45RA+ cells excluded.

V usage is TRBV27 and J usage is TRBJ1-5; D not resolved. Input material: naive CD8+ T cells sorted from blood. The sequence came from a man in his thirties or forties in good health. The CDR3 loop reads CASSSGSGLNPQHF. CDR3 DNA sequence: TGTGCCAGCAGTTCCGGGAGCGGCTTGAATCCCCAGCATTTT.